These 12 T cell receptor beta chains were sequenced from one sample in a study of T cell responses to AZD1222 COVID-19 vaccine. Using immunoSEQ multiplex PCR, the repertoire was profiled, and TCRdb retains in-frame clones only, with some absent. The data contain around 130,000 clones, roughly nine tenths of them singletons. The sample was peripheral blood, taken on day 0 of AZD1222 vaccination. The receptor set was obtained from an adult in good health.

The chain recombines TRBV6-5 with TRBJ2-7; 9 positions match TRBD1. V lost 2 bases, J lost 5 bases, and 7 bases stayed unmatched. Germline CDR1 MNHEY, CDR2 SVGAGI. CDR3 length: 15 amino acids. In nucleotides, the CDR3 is TGTGCCAGCAGTTACCTCGGACAGGGGACGAACGAGCAGTACTTC. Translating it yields CASSYLGQGTNEQYF.

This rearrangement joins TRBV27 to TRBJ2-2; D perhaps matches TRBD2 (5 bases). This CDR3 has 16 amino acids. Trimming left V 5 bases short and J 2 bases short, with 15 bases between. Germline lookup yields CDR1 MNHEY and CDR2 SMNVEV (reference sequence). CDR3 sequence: CASSPPGIINTGELFF. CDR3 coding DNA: TGTGCCAGCAGTCCTCCCGGGATTATCAACACCGGGGAGCTGTTTTTT.

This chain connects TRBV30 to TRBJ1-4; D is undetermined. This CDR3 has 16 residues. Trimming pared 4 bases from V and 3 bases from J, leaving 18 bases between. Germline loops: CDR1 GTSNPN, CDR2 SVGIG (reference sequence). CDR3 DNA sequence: TGTGCCTGGAACGATGGTCACAGTGCGGCTAATGAAAAACTGTTTTTT. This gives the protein CAWNDGHSAANEKLFF.

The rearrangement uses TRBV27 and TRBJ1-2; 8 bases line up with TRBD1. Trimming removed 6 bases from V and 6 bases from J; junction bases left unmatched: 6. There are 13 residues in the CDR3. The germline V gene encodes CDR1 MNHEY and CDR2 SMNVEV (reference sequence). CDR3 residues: CASRGDRLNGYTF. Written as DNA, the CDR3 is TGTGCCAGCAGGGGGGACAGGCTAAATGGCTACACCTTC.

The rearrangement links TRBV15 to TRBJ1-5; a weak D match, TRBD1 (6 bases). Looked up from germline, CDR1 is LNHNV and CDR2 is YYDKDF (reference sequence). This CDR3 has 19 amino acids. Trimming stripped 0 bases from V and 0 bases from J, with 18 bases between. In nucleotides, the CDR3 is TGTGCCACCAGCAGAGATCCAGCCAGGGGCGGGAATAGCAATCAGCCCCAGCATTTT. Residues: CATSRDPARGGNSNQPQHF.

The CDR3 DNA follows: TGTGCCAGCAGCTTAGGTGGGAGCTCCTACAATGAGCAGTTCTTC. It codes for CASSLGGSSYNEQFF. The V gene is TRBV11-3, the J gene TRBJ2-1; D is possibly TRBD2 (5 bases). Germline loops: CDR1 SGHNT, CDR2 YENEEA. This CDR3 is built from 15 residues. V shed 1 base and J shed 0 bases, with 7 bases lying between them.

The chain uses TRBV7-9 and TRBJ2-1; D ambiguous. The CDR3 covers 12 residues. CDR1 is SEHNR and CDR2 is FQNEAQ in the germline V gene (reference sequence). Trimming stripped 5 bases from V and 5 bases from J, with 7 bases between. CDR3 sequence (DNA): TGTGCCAGCAGCCCGTACAACAATGAGCAGTTCTTC. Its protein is CASSPYNNEQFF.

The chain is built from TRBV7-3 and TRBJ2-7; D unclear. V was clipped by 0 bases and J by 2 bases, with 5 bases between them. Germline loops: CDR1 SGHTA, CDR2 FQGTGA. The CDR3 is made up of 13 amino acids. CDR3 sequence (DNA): TGTGCCAGCAGCTTAACGGTTACCTACGAGCAGTACTTC. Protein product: CASSLTVTYEQYF.

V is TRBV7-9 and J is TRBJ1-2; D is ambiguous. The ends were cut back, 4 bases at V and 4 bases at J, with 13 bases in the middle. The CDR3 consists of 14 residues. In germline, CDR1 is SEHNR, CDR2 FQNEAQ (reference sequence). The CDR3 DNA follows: TGTGCCAGCAGCTCAGGCTTAGAACCCTATGGCTACACCTTC. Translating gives CASSSGLEPYGYTF.

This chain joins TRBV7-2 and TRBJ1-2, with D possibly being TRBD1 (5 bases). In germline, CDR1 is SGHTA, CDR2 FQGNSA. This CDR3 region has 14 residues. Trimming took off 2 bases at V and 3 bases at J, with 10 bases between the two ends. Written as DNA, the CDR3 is TGTGCCAGCAGCTTATTGGGCAGGGACTATGGCTACACCTTC. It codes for CASSLLGRDYGYTF.

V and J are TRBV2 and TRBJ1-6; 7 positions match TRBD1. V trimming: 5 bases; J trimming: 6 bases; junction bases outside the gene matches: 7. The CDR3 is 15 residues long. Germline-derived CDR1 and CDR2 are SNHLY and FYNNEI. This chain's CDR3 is CASSLQGTGNSPLHF. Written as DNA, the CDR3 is TGTGCCAGCAGTTTACAGGGGACGGGTAATTCACCCCTCCACTTT. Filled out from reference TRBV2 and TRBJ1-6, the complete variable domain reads EPEVTQTPSHQVTQMGQEVILRCVPISNHLYFYWYRQILGQKVEFLVSFYNNEISEKSEIFDDQFSVERPDGSNFTLKIRSTKLEDSAMYFCASSLQGTGNSPLHFGNGTRLTVT.

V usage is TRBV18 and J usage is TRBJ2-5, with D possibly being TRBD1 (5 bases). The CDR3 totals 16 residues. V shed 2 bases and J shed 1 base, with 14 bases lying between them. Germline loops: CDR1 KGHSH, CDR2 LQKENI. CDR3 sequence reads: CASSPFQGLAQETQYF. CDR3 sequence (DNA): TGTGCCAGCTCACCATTCCAGGGATTGGCCCAAGAGACCCAGTACTTC.